The 30 T cell receptor beta chains in this list originate from one sample, sequenced in a study of T cell repertoires in cytomegalovirus infection. TCRdb redid the calling of the reads with MiXCR, one entry per CDR3 protein. This sample has roughly 280,000 distinct CDR3 sequences, with roughly a fifth found just once. These receptors' targets are unknown. Sequencing used cultured PBMCs, obtained from culture after CMV antigen stimulation. The source is a human donor in good health (CMV status not recorded). Some clones in this sample may be carry-over from other donors' samples.

V and J are TRBV12-3 or TRBV12-4 and TRBJ2-7; D unresolved. This CDR3 has 13 residues. V lost 7 bases to trimming and J lost 0 bases, with 10 bases between them. CDR3 DNA sequence: TGTGCCAGCACCCCAGTTAGCTCCTACGAGCAGTACTTC. It codes for CASTPVSSYEQYF.

The chain combines TRBV19 with TRBJ1-5, with D possibly being TRBD1 (5 bases). The CDR3 extends over 17 amino acids. Germline V gene data show CDR1 as LNHDA and CDR2 as SQIVND (reference sequence). The V end lost 7 bases, the J end lost 0 bases, and 19 bases lay between the germline ends. CDR3 bases: TGTGCCAGTAATGTCGCTGGTGCGGGGGATAGCAATCAGCCCCAGCATTTT. Translation gives CASNVAGAGDSNQPQHF.

The chain links TRBV6-2 or TRBV6-3 to TRBJ1-5; D remains ambiguous. This CDR3 spans 13 amino acids. V was shortened by 7 bases and J by 1 base, with 8 bases between the two germline ends. In germline, CDR1 is MNHEY, CDR2 SVGEGT. CDR3 bases: TGTGCCAGCAAATTTCTGAGCAATCAGCCCCAGCATTTT. It specifies CASKFLSNQPQHF.

J is TRBJ2-7 and V is TRBV5-1; possibly TRBD1 or TRBD2 for D (5 bases each). The CDR3 has 15 residues. Trimming left V 4 bases short and J 0 bases short, with 14 bases between. CDR1 and CDR2 from the germline V gene are SGHRS and YFSETQ. The CDR3 region has the DNA TGCGCCAGCAGCGACGGTGAGGGGCCCTCCTACGAGCAGTACGTC. As protein: CASSDGEGPSYEQYV.

V gene TRBV7-9 combines with J gene TRBJ1-1, with D hard to call. This CDR3 region has 14 residues. Trimming stripped 4 bases from V and 6 bases from J, with 15 bases between. CDR1 and CDR2 from the germline V gene are SEHNR and FQNEAQ (reference sequence). The CDR3 nucleotides are TGTGCCAGCAGCTCCGACGGTGGGTACGCTGAAGCTTTCTTT. It translates to CASSSDGGYAEAFF.

A single count supports this clonotype. This CDR3 reads CAISEAGGGQPQHF. In DNA form, the CDR3 reads TGTGCCATCAGTGAGGCAGGGGGGGGTCAGCCCCAGCATTTT. The chain recombines TRBV10-3 with TRBJ1-5; TRBD1 agrees at 7 bases. V shed 2 bases and J 6 bases; nucleotides not matched to a gene: 4. The germline V gene has CDR1 ENHRY and CDR2 SYGVKD. This CDR3 is built from 14 residues.

This clonotype has a count of ten or more. This chain connects TRBV12-3 or TRBV12-4 to TRBJ2-2; 7 bases line up with TRBD1. V shed 1 base, J shed 4 bases, and the junction held 6 bases outside the gene matches. This CDR3 is built from 16 residues. CDR3 in DNA: TGTGCCAGCAGTTTAGGGGTTGGACAGGTCACCGGGGAGCTGTTTTTT. This encodes CASSLGVGQVTGELFF.

This clonotype has only a few counts. CDR3 DNA sequence: TGTGCCAGCAGTTACGATTCGGGGCCCAATGAGCAGTTCTTC. It yields the protein CASSYDSGPNEQFF. The chain employs TRBV27 and TRBJ2-1, with D perhaps being TRBD1 or TRBD2 (5 bases each). Trimming removed 4 bases from V and 6 bases from J, with 13 bases in between. The CDR3 runs to 14 residues. Germline values: CDR1 MNHEY, CDR2 SMNVEV (reference sequence).

This clonotype was recorded a few times. The chain couples TRBV20-1 to TRBJ2-1, with TRBD1 matching over 11 bases. V shed 1 base and J 1 base; nucleotides not matched to a gene: 3. From germline, CDR1 is DFQATT and CDR2 SNEGSKA (reference sequence). The CDR3 runs to 16 residues. The CDR3 spells CSARGGTGGSYNEQFF. The CDR3 DNA sequence: TGCAGTGCTAGAGGAGGGACAGGGGGATCCTACAATGAGCAGTTCTTC.

The rearrangement uses TRBV10-3 and TRBJ1-3, with a weak D call TRBD1 (5 bases). V shed 0 bases and J shed 0 bases, with 12 bases lying between them. Germline-derived CDR1 and CDR2 are ENHRY and SYGVKD. This CDR3 comprises 17 residues. CDR3 sequence (DNA): TGTGCCATCAGTGAGTCGAACCGGGGGATCTCTGGAAACACCATATATTTT. This gives the protein CAISESNRGISGNTIYF.

This clonotype has a handful of counts. The chain joins TRBV6-6 to TRBJ1-5; D gene ambiguous. Germline V gives CDR1 MNHNY, CDR2 SVGAGI (reference sequence). Trimming stripped 6 bases from V and 3 bases from J, with 15 bases between. The CDR3 is made up of 15 amino acids. CDR3 in DNA: TGTGCCAGCAGAACCGGCGGGCTAGACAATCAGCCCCAGCATTTT. Amino acid sequence: CASRTGGLDNQPQHF.

This clonotype was picked up a small number of times. V is TRBV28 and J is TRBJ2-3, with TRBD2 matching 7 bases. The CDR3 runs 17 residues. The V gene's germline CDR1 is MDHEN and CDR2 SYDVKM. J was trimmed by 4 bases and V by 10 bases; bases with no gene match: 20. DNA for the CDR3: TGTGCCACCGAGGCCGCTAGCGGAGGGGATTTGGCAGATACGCAGTATTTT. Residues: CATEAASGGDLADTQYF.

This clonotype has a count of ten or more. The rearrangement links TRBV7-2 to TRBJ1-2, with D maybe TRBD1 (5 bases). The CDR3 totals 16 residues. Deletions cut 3 bases from V and 4 bases from J, with 18 bases between. Germline CDR1 reads SGHTA; CDR2 reads FQGNSA. The CDR3 protein is CASSFLGDERIYGYTF. CDR3 DNA sequence: TGTGCCAGCAGCTTCCTAGGGGACGAAAGAATCTATGGCTACACCTTC.

This clonotype has only a few counts. The genes are TRBV6-5 and TRBJ1-2; D not certain. The length of the CDR3 is 13 residues. Trimming removed 5 bases at V and 4 bases at J, with 11 bases between. From germline, CDR1 is MNHEY and CDR2 SVGAGI. The chain's CDR3 is CASSPFGSYGYTF. The CDR3 DNA reads as TGTGCCAGCAGTCCCTTCGGGTCCTATGGCTACACCTTC.

The V call is TRBV7-2, the J call TRBJ2-1; possible D gene TRBD2, 5 bases. This CDR3 comprises 13 residues. Per germline, CDR1 SGHTA and CDR2 FQGNSA. Trimming removed 5 bases at V and 12 bases at J, with 17 bases between. The CDR3 here is CASSPGPDGMQFF. The CDR3 nucleotides read TGTGCCAGCAGCCCAGGTCCAGACGGGATGCAGTTCTTC.

This clonotype was observed many times. The chain couples TRBV7-2 to TRBJ1-2; no clear D. Germline values: CDR1 SGHTA, CDR2 FQGNSA. This CDR3 is 15 amino acids long. V lost 4 bases, J lost 5 bases, and 17 bases lay in between. CDR3 coding DNA: TGTGCCAGCAGCTCAGAGGAGAGACGGCGTTATGGCTACACCTTC. It translates to CASSSEERRRYGYTF.

This clonotype turned up a few times. The genes are TRBV19 and TRBJ1-3, with TRBD1 identical over 8 bases. The CDR3 spans 13 residues. Germline V lookup: CDR1 LNHDA, CDR2 SQIVND (reference sequence). Losses at the gene ends were 8 bases for V and 4 bases for J; bases not matched to a gene: 4. CDR3 DNA: TGTGCCAGTGGGACAGGACTCGGAAACACCATATATTTT. This sequence encodes CASGTGLGNTIYF. Full variable domain (missing parts from reference TRBV19 and TRBJ1-3): DGGITQSPKYLFRKEGQNVTLSCEQNLNHDAMYWYRQDPGQGLRLIYYSQIVNDFQKGDIAEGYSVSREKKESFPLTVTSAQKNPTAFYLCASGTGLGNTIYFGEGSWLTVV.

This clonotype was counted at least ten times. The chain joins TRBV27 to TRBJ2-2, with 10 bases aligning to TRBD2. V lost 2 bases and J lost 0; bases outside the gene matches: 15. The length of the CDR3 is 21 residues. CDR1 is MNHEY, CDR2 SMNVEV, per germline (reference sequence). CDR3 residues: CASSLGPSRTSGRTNTGELFF. The CDR3 DNA reads TGTGCCAGCAGTTTAGGCCCCTCCCGGACTAGCGGCCGTACGAACACCGGGGAGCTGTTTTTT.

The chain employs TRBV11-3 and TRBJ1-1, with D possibly TRBD1 on 6 matching bases. Germline V gene data show CDR1 as SGHNT and CDR2 as YENEEA. The CDR3 has 17 amino acids. V was clipped by 0 bases and J by 1 base, with 15 bases between them. The CDR3 DNA sequence: TGTGCCAGCAGCTTAGATGGGGTAGGACAGCAGAACACTGAAGCTTTCTTT. Residues: CASSLDGVGQQNTEAFF. Full variable domain (outside the CDR3, taken from reference TRBV11-3 and TRBJ1-1): EAGVVQSPRYKIIEKKQPVAFWCNPISGHNTLYWYLQNLGQGPELLIRYENEEAVDDSQLPKDRFSAERLKGVDSTLKIQPAELGDSAVYLCASSLDGVGQQNTEAFFGQGTRLTVV.

This clonotype has only a few counts. The chain employs TRBV20-1 and TRBJ1-2; D remains unclear. The germline gives CDR1 DFQATT, CDR2 SNEGSKA (reference sequence). Trimming shortened V by 3 bases and J by 1 base, and 12 bases separated the two germline ends. The CDR3 totals 14 residues. CDR3 bases: TGCAGTGCTAGTCCCAACGGATTTAACTATGGCTACACCTTC. Encoded protein: CSASPNGFNYGYTF.

This clonotype was seen more than once but under ten times. V is TRBV5-4 and J is TRBJ1-5; D perhaps matches TRBD1 (5 bases). V lost 0 bases and J lost 4, with 11 bases in between. Looked up from germline, CDR1 is SGHNT and CDR2 is YYREEE (reference sequence). The CDR3 extends over 15 amino acids. In DNA form, the CDR3 reads TGTGCCAGCAGCTTGGGCGGGACCCAGAATCAGCCCCAGCATTTT. Its translation: CASSLGGTQNQPQHF.

A few counts support this clonotype. The rearrangement uses TRBV10-3 and TRBJ1-5; D possibly corresponds to TRBD1 (5 bases). The germline V gene has CDR1 ENHRY and CDR2 SYGVKD. The CDR3 length is 13 residues. With 8 bases removed from V and 1 base from J, the gap between germline ends came to 9 bases. The CDR3: CAIGAKSNQPQHF. In DNA form, the CDR3 reads TGTGCCATCGGGGCGAAGAGCAATCAGCCCCAGCATTTT.

The table lists this clonotype with a few counts. The CDR3 is CASSTSGYTDTQYF. In nucleotides, the CDR3 is TGTGCCAGCAGCACTAGCGGTTACACAGATACGCAGTATTTT. The chain employs TRBV7-9 and TRBJ2-3; 8 positions match TRBD2. The CDR3 covers 14 residues. CDR1 and CDR2 (germline): SEHNR, FQNEAQ (reference sequence). Trimming took 5 bases from V and 2 from J; bases not matched to a gene: 3.

This chain connects TRBV7-4 to TRBJ1-4, with D possibly matching TRBD1 (5 bases). Per germline, CDR1 SGHVT and CDR2 SQSDAQ. Trimming removed 4 bases from V and 6 bases from J, with 9 bases in between. CDR3 length: 13 residues. The CDR3 here is CASSSPTDEKLFF. Here the CDR3 DNA reads TGTGCCAGCAGCTCCCCGACAGATGAAAAACTGTTTTTT. Drawing the rest from reference TRBV7-4 and TRBJ1-4, the complete variable domain is GAGVSQSPRYKVAKRGRDVALRCDSISGHVTLYWYRQTLGQGSEVLTYSQSDAQRDKSGRPSGRFSAERPERSVSTLKIQRTEQGDSAVYLCASSSPTDEKLFFGSGTQLSVL.

This clonotype was observed a handful of times. This chain joins TRBV19 and TRBJ2-5; 12 bases agree with TRBD2. V lost 5 bases, J lost 5 bases, and 12 bases stayed unmatched. Germline V lookup: CDR1 LNHDA, CDR2 SQIVND (reference sequence). CDR3 length equals 17 residues. This chain's CDR3 is CASSPTFLAGGLETQYF. CDR3 nucleotide sequence: TGTGCCAGTAGTCCGACGTTCCTAGCGGGAGGGTTGGAGACCCAGTACTTC.

This clonotype has a count of ten or more. The rearrangement joins TRBV6-1 to TRBJ2-7; D may be TRBD1 or TRBD2 (7 bases each). The CDR3 is 14 residues long. V lost 2 bases and J 6 bases, leaving 14 bases between the germline ends. The V gene's germline CDR1 is MNHNS and CDR2 SASEGT. CDR3 DNA: TGTGCCAGCAGTGAATATTGGGAGGGGGCCGAGCAGTACTTC. Its protein product is CASSEYWEGAEQYF.

This clonotype appeared many times. This chain uses TRBV7-2 with TRBJ2-3, with no clear D. The CDR3 consists of 14 residues. Germline assignment: CDR1 SGHTA and CDR2 FQGNSA. V was shortened by 2 bases and J by 5 bases, with 11 bases between the two germline ends. The CDR3 DNA sequence: TGTGCCAGCAGCTTATTGGACCACGGAGATACGCAGTATTTT. Amino acid sequence: CASSLLDHGDTQYF.

V gene TRBV10-3 combines with J gene TRBJ1-4; no clear D gene. The CDR3 extends over 15 amino acids. Per the germline V gene, CDR1 is ENHRY and CDR2 is SYGVKD. V shed 10 bases and J shed 0 bases, with 15 bases lying between them. The CDR3 spells CAKNSGPSTNEKLFF. The CDR3, as DNA: TGTGCCAAAAATTCCGGGCCATCAACTAATGAAAAACTGTTTTTT.

This clonotype was seen repeatedly, ten times or more. This chain links TRBV7-8 with TRBJ1-1; 11 nucleotides line up with TRBD1. The CDR3 is made up of 16 amino acids. The germline gives CDR1 SGHVS, CDR2 FQNEAQ. The ends lost 3 bases at V and 5 bases at J; junction bases unmatched: 8. The CDR3 sequence: CASSLTGTGGGTEAFF. The CDR3 DNA is TGTGCCAGCAGCTTGACCGGGACAGGGGGAGGAACTGAAGCTTTCTTT.

The genes are TRBV28 and TRBJ1-4; tentative D call: TRBD1 (5 bases). Germline V gene sequence: CDR1 MDHEN, CDR2 SYDVKM. V was shortened by 6 bases and J by 8 bases, with 13 bases between the two germline ends. The CDR3 spans 13 residues. Written as DNA, the CDR3 is TGTGCCAGCAGCCCCGGGGCCGGGGAAAAACTGTTTTTT. Protein: CASSPGAGEKLFF.